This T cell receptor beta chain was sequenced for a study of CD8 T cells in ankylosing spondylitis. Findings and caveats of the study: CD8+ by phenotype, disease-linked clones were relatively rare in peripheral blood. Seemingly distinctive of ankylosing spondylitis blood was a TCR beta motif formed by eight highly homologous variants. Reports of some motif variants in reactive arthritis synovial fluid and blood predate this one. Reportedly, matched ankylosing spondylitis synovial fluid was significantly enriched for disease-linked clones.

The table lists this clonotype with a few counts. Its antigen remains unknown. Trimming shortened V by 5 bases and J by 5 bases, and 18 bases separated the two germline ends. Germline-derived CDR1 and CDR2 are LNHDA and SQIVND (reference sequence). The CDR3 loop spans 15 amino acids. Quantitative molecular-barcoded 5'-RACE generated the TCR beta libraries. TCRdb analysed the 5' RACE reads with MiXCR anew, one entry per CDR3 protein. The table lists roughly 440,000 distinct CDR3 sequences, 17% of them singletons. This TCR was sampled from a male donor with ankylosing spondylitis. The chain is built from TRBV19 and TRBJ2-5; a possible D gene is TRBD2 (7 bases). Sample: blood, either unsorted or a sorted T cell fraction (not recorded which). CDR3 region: CASSPGGGSVETQYF. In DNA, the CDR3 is TGTGCCAGTAGTCCGGGGGGCGGCTCGGTGGAGACCCAGTACTTC.